This TCR beta chain was sequenced in a study of patients and donors after allogeneic stem cell transplantation. The table lists this clonotype with a few counts. TCRdb used MiXCR to reprocess the RT-PCR reads, holding one entry per CDR3 protein. The sample carries approximately 150,000 distinct CDR3 sequences, roughly 30% recorded once. Germline CDR1 MGHRA, CDR2 YSYEKL. The CDR3 runs to 17 residues. The J segment lost 5 bases and the V segment lost 0 bases, leaving 10 bases of the junction unmatched. Material for sequencing was blood, either unsorted or a sorted T cell fraction (not recorded which). This TCR came from a human donor who was either an allogeneic HSCT recipient or a stem cell or donor lymphocyte infusion donor (not recorded which). It is not recorded whose cells these are; they may come from a transplant donor. V gene TRBV4-1 combines with J gene TRBJ2-5; the match to TRBD1 covers 9 bases. As DNA, the CDR3 is TGCGCCAGCAGCCAAGATTCTAGGACAGGGGCGGTGGAGACCCAGTACTTC. Its protein is CASSQDSRTGAVETQYF.